The next 8 T cell receptor beta chains were all read from a single sample in a study of read filtering for tumor transcriptome and immune sequencing. The library was built from 400 ng RNA with molecular barcoded adaptors for alpha/delta and beta/gamma chains. MiXCR, applied by TCRdb to the reads, yields one record per CDR3 protein. The profile covers some 39,000 distinct CDR3 sequences, with 13% to 15% appearing a single time and 18% taken by the ten largest. Material for sequencing was a population of CD138-negative cells sorted from bone marrow. These TCRs come from a donor older than 35 with multiple myeloma.

This clonotype was counted ten times or more. This chain uses TRBV7-2 with TRBJ2-7; no clear D gene. Germline CDR1 and CDR2: SGHTA and FQGNSA. Trimming removed 5 bases from V and 6 bases from J, with 14 bases in between. The CDR3 spans 13 residues. The DNA for the CDR3 is TGTGCCAGCAGCCAGCGAGATAGGTCCGAGCAGTACTTC. Amino acid sequence: CASSQRDRSEQYF.

This clonotype appeared many times. The J gene is TRBJ2-7, the V gene TRBV11-2; a weak D match, TRBD2 (5 bases). V lost 5 bases, J lost 2 bases, and 10 bases lay in between. This CDR3 has 13 residues. Germline CDR1 SGHAT, CDR2 FQNNGV. The CDR3 region is CASSLGSAYEQYF. Here the CDR3 DNA reads TGTGCCAGCAGCCTTGGGAGCGCCTACGAGCAGTACTTC.

As concerns this clonotype: It differs at one base from a far larger clone, so likely a read error. The chain carries TRBV7-9 and TRBJ2-1; 13 bases map to TRBD2. Germline assignment: CDR1 SEHNR and CDR2 FQNEAQ (reference sequence). The CDR3 consists of 19 residues. The DNA of the CDR3 is TGTGCCAGCAGCTTAAGGGGACTAGCGGGGAAAACAACCTACAATGAGCAGTCCTTC. Translated: CASSLRGLAGKTTYNEQSF.

On this clonotype: Being one base from a much bigger clone, this may be a read error. The CDR3 DNA is TGTGCCAGCCGCCGACAGGGGTCGGACACCGGGGAGCTGTTTTTT. Translating it yields CASRRQGSDTGELFF. V gene TRBV27 combines with J gene TRBJ2-2; 8 bases line up with TRBD1. CDR3 length: 15 amino acids. J lost 3 bases, V lost 8 bases, and 8 bases had no gene match. Germline assignment: CDR1 MNHEY and CDR2 SMNVEV (reference sequence).

This clonotype has at least ten counts. The CDR3 nucleotides read TGTGCCAGCAGCCGTACGGCCGGGTTGTACAATGAGCAGTTCTTC. The encoded protein is CASSRTAGLYNEQFF. V and J are TRBV5-6 and TRBJ2-1, with D uncertain. The CDR3 has 15 residues. Germline CDR1 SGHDT, CDR2 YYEEEE. V lost 4 bases, J lost 4 bases, and 15 bases lay in between. The entire variable domain, with the rest obtained from reference TRBV5-6 and TRBJ2-1, is as follows: DAGVTQSPTHLIKTRGQQVTLRCSPKSGHDTVSWYQQALGQGPQFIFQYYEEEERQRGNFPDRFSGHQFPNYSSELNVNALLLGDSALYLCASSRTAGLYNEQFFGPGTRLTVL.

This clonotype was detected ten times or more. CDR3 DNA: TGTGCCAGCAGTGATTCGGGGGCGAATCAGCCCCAGCATTTT. Its translation is CASSDSGANQPQHF. The rearrangement joins TRBV2 to TRBJ1-5, with a possible D match to TRBD1 (6 bases). The CDR3 is made up of 14 amino acids. The V gene's germline CDR1 is SNHLY and CDR2 FYNNEI. V dropped 3 bases and J dropped 4 bases, with 10 bases sitting between them.

This clonotype was recorded a few times. A much larger clone lies a single base off, so this may be a read error. The chain employs TRBV20-1 and TRBJ2-1; 8 positions match TRBD2. The length of the CDR3 is 14 residues. The germline CDR1 and CDR2 sequences are DFQATT and SNEGSKA (reference sequence). The CDR3 DNA is TGCAGTGCTAGAGGTACCGGGACTAGTAATGGGCAGTTCTTC. It translates to CSARGTGTSNGQFF.

In its sample, this clonotype was seen many times. The rearrangement joins TRBV12-3 or TRBV12-4 to TRBJ1-1, with TRBD1 matching 7 bases. Germline trimming cut 6 bases from V and 1 base from J; bases unmatched to any gene: 2. This CDR3 is built from 13 residues. CDR3 residues: CASRGQRNTEAFF. The CDR3 DNA is TGTGCCAGCAGGGGACAGCGGAACACTGAAGCTTTCTTT.